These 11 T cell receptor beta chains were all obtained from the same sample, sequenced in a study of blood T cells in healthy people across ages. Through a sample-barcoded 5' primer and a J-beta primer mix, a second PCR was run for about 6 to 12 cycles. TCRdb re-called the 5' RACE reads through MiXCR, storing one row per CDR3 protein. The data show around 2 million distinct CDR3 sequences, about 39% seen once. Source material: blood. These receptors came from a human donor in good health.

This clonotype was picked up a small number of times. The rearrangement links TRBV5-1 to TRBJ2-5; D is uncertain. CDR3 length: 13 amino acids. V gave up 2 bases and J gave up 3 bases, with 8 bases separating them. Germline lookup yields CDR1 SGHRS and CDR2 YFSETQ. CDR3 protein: CASSFEWKETQYF. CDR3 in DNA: TGCGCCAGCAGCTTTGAATGGAAAGAGACCCAGTACTTC.

The CDR3 DNA reads TGTGCCAGCAGAGAAAGTACAGGGGGAAGGTTCGAGCAGTACTTC. Translation: CASRESTGGRFEQYF. The chain employs TRBV2 and TRBJ2-5, with 8 bases aligning to TRBD1. Judging by the DNA end, TRBJ2-7 fits better; the J call may be wrong. Germline V gene sequence: CDR1 SNHLY, CDR2 FYNNEI. The CDR3 spans 15 residues.

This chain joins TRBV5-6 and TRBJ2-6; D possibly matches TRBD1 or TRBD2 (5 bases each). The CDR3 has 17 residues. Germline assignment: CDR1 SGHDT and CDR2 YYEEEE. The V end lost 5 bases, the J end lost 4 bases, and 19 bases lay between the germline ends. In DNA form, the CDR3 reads TGTGCCAGCAGTCCAAAGGGTTCGGGGCCCGGGGCCAACGTCCTGACTTTC. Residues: CASSPKGSGPGANVLTF.

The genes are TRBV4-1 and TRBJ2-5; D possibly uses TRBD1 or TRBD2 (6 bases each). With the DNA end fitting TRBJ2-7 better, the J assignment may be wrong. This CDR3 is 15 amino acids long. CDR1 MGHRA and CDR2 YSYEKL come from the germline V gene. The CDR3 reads CASSQYDRRTTEQYF. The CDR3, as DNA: TGCGCCAGCAGCCAATACGACAGGCGGACTACCGAGCAGTACTTC.

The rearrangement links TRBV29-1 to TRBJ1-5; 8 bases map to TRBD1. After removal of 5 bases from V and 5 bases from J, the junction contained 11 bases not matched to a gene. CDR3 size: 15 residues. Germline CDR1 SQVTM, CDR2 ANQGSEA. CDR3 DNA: TGCAGCGTTAGAATCCCGGGACAGGAAGATCAGCCCCAGCATTTT. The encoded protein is CSVRIPGQEDQPQHF.

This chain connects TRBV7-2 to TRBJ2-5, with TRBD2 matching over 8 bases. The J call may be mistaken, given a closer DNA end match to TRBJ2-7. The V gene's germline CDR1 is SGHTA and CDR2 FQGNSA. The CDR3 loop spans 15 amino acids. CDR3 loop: CASSFEGLEGREQYF. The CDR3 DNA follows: TGTGCCAGCAGCTTTGAGGGACTAGAAGGGCGCGAGCAGTACTTC.

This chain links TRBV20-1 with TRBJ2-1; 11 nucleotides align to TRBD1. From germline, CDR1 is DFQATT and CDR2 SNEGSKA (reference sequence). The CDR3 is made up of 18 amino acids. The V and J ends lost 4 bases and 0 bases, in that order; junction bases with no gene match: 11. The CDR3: CSATLRTGGYSSYNEQFF. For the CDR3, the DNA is TGCAGTGCTACTTTGCGGACAGGGGGCTATAGCTCCTACAATGAGCAGTTCTTC.

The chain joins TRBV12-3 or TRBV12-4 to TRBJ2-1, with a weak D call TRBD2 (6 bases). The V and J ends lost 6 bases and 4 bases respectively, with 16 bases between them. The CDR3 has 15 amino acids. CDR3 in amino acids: CASRLRLEGYNEQFF. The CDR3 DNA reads TGTGCCAGCAGGTTGAGACTGGAGGGGTACAATGAGCAGTTCTTC.

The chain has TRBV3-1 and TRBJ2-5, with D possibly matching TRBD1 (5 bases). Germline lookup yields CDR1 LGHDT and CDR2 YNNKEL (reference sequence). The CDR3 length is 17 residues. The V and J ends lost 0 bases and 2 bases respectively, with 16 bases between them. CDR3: CASSQDTVGAPQETQYF. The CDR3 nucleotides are TGTGCCAGCAGCCAAGATACGGTAGGGGCACCTCAAGAGACCCAGTACTTC.

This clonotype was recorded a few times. The CDR3 loop reads CSAGTDYTDTQYF. As DNA, the CDR3 is TGCAGCGCGGGAACAGACTACACAGATACGCAGTATTTT. V gene TRBV29-1 combines with J gene TRBJ2-3; weak D call: TRBD2 (5 bases). This CDR3 comprises 13 residues. The germline V gene has CDR1 SQVTM and CDR2 ANQGSEA. Trimming pared 7 bases from V and 2 bases from J, leaving 13 bases between.

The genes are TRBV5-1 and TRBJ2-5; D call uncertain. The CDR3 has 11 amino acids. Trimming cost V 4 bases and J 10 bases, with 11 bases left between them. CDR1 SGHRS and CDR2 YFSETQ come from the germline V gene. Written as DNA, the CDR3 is TGCGCCAGCAGCGGGCGAGGAATCCAGTACTTC. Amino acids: CASSGRGIQYF.